This TCR beta chain was obtained from a study of PD-L1 blockade in urothelial cancer. TCRdb's copy holds only in-frame clones and misses some; the assay was immunoSEQ multiplex PCR. The sample has about 81,000 clones; approximately 88% are singletons. Documented time point: pretreatment peripheral blood. Trimming took 4 bases from V and 7 from J; bases not matched to a gene: 11. Germline V CDR1 and CDR2: MGHRA, YSYEKL. The CDR3 has 15 amino acids. This TCR was sampled from an elderly woman with urothelial cancer. V usage is TRBV4-1 and J usage is TRBJ1-1, with TRBD1 identical over 8 bases. The sequences come from PBMCs, collected around atezolizumab (anti-PD-L1) treatment. CDR3 amino acids: CASSRRQGADGEAFF. As DNA, the CDR3 is TGCGCCAGCAGCCGCCGTCAGGGGGCCGATGGTGAAGCTTTCTTT.